This T cell receptor beta chain was found in a study of blood T cells in healthy people across ages. General study results and limits: Lack of knowledge of donor CMV status possibly confounded expanded clonotype changes.

This CDR3 region has 15 residues. The ends lost 6 bases at V and 3 bases at J; junction bases unmatched: 13. Per the germline V gene, CDR1 is DFQATT and CDR2 is SNEGSKA (reference sequence). Worth noting for this clonotype: Its specificity is not known.

With a J-beta primer mix and a sample-barcoded 5' primer, a second PCR ran about 7 to 12 cycles. From the 5' RACE reads, TCRdb called clonotypes with MiXCR, one entry per CDR3 protein. The repertoire holds roughly 1.9 million distinct CDR3 sequences, with more than 35% as singletons. Sequenced input: blood. This chain uses TRBV20-1 with TRBJ1-1, with 7 bases fitting TRBD1. This receptor was identified in a human donor in good health. DNA of the CDR3: TGCAGTGCGATCTCGACAGGGTTTCCCGACACTGAAGCTTTCTTT. Its translation is CSAISTGFPDTEAFF.